These 27 T cell receptor beta chains share one sample of origin, sequenced in a study of CD8 T cells in Susac syndrome. An amount of RNA that ranged from roughly 0.5 to 1 ug was reverse transcribed with random hexamers. TCRdb reprocessed the immunoSEQ multiplex PCR reads with MiXCR, giving one entry per CDR3 protein. The table has approximately 80,000 distinct CDR3 sequences, approximately 93% seen once. What was sequenced was CD8+ T cells from PBMCs. The source is a human donor with Susac syndrome.

CDR3 sequence reads: CASSLGEGDTQYF. The CDR3 nucleotides are TGTGCCAGCAGTTTAGGCGAAGGGGATACGCAGTATTTT. V gene TRBV12-3 or TRBV12-4 combines with J gene TRBJ2-3, with no clear D. This CDR3 is built from 13 residues. V lost 1 base and J lost 6, with 8 bases in between.

The chain carries TRBV30 and TRBJ2-5, with D perhaps matching TRBD2 (6 bases). In germline, CDR1 is GTSNPN, CDR2 SVGIG (reference sequence). V was trimmed by 2 bases and J by 1 base, leaving 14 bases between them. The CDR3 is 15 residues long. The CDR3 reads CAWSKASVRQETQYF. In DNA, the CDR3 is TGTGCCTGGAGTAAGGCTAGCGTACGCCAAGAGACCCAGTACTTC.

The chain has TRBV9 and TRBJ2-3; D call uncertain. CDR1 is SGDLS and CDR2 is YYNGEE in the germline V gene. There are 14 residues in the CDR3. V was pared by 0 bases and J by 1 base, with 6 bases between. This chain's CDR3 is CASSVERRTDTQYF. The CDR3 DNA follows: TGTGCCAGCAGCGTAGAACGACGCACAGATACGCAGTATTTT.

This clonotype appeared a single time. V and J are TRBV19 and TRBJ2-5; 10 positions agree with TRBD1. The germline V gene encodes CDR1 LNHDA and CDR2 SQIVND (reference sequence). The V segment lost 6 bases and the J segment 5 bases; nucleotides outside the gene matches: 9. CDR3 length equals 15 residues. Here the CDR3 DNA reads TGTGCCAGTAGGGCCCGGGACAGGGGAAGGGAGACCCAGTACTTC. It codes for CASRARDRGRETQYF.

V gene TRBV20-1 combines with J gene TRBJ2-5; 16 bases fit TRBD2. CDR3 size: 17 residues. V lost 0 bases and J lost 7; bases outside the gene matches: 8. Germline lookup yields CDR1 DFQATT and CDR2 SNEGSKA (reference sequence). CDR3 amino acids: CSARDPGTSGGARTQYF. In DNA, the CDR3 is TGCAGTGCTAGAGATCCAGGGACTAGCGGGGGGGCTAGGACCCAGTACTTC.

The V and J genes are TRBV27 and TRBJ1-5; TRBD1 aligns across 9 bases. The CDR3 runs to 14 residues. The germline CDR1 and CDR2 sequences are MNHEY and SMNVEV (reference sequence). After removal of 3 bases from V and 7 bases from J, the junction contained 4 bases not matched to a gene. The chain's CDR3 is CASSLTGGRQPQHF. The CDR3 DNA reads as TGTGCCAGCAGTTTGACAGGGGGGAGGCAGCCCCAGCATTTT.

This clonotype was observed once. The chain's CDR3 is CASSFSGTSTDTQYF. The CDR3 DNA is TGTGCCAGCAGTTTTTCCGGTACTAGCACAGATACGCAGTATTTT. This chain uses TRBV28 with TRBJ2-3; unclear D gene. Per the germline V gene, CDR1 is MDHEN and CDR2 is SYDVKM. The CDR3 runs to 15 residues. V shed 3 bases and J shed 0 bases, with 10 bases lying between them.

The V and J genes are TRBV27 and TRBJ2-1, with 11 bases identical to TRBD1. The CDR3 runs 17 residues. The V and J ends lost 3 bases and 6 bases, in that order; junction bases with no gene match: 10. Germline lookup yields CDR1 MNHEY and CDR2 SMNVEV (reference sequence). The DNA of the CDR3 is TGTGCCAGCAGTTTCACTCCCGGGACAGGGGGGGCCAATGAGCAGTTCTTC. Its translation: CASSFTPGTGGANEQFF.

CDR3 bases: TGTGCCAGCAGTTTATCGTACAGTTTGAGTTCACCCCTCCACTTT. This codes for CASSLSYSLSSPLHF. The rearrangement uses TRBV27 and TRBJ1-6; D not resolved. This CDR3 contains 15 residues. V lost 0 bases and J lost 9, with 12 bases in between. The germline V gene encodes CDR1 MNHEY and CDR2 SMNVEV (reference sequence).

The chain recombines TRBV11-2 with TRBJ2-7, with D tentatively TRBD1 (5 bases). The germline CDR1 and CDR2 sequences are SGHAT and FQNNGV. The CDR3 contains 15 residues. V was shortened by 2 bases and J by 2 bases, with 13 bases between the two germline ends. Here the CDR3 reads CASSLRRGTPYEQYF. CDR3 sequence (DNA): TGTGCCAGCAGCTTAAGAAGGGGCACCCCCTACGAGCAGTACTTC.

The V call is TRBV11-3, the J call TRBJ2-3, with TRBD1 as a possible D gene (6 bases). The length of the CDR3 is 15 residues. V was shortened by 4 bases and J by 3 bases, with 14 bases between the two germline ends. Germline V CDR1 and CDR2: SGHNT, YENEEA. The CDR3 spells CASSWTVQKTDTQYF. The CDR3 nucleotides read TGTGCCAGCAGCTGGACAGTCCAAAAGACAGATACGCAGTATTTT.

The chain recombines TRBV13 with TRBJ2-3, with 8 bases fitting TRBD2. The J segment lost 0 bases and the V segment lost 4 bases, leaving 6 bases of the junction unmatched. Per the germline V gene, CDR1 is PRHDT and CDR2 is FYEKMQ (reference sequence). The CDR3 has 16 amino acids. This chain's CDR3 is CASSSNGGESTDTQYF. CDR3 in DNA: TGTGCCAGCAGCTCTAACGGGGGGGAGAGCACAGATACGCAGTATTTT.

The rearrangement joins TRBV12-3 or TRBV12-4 to TRBJ2-2; D ambiguous. Trimming pared 5 bases from V and 3 bases from J, leaving 4 bases between. The CDR3 loop spans 12 amino acids. CDR3 residues: CASSPHTGELFF. DNA for the CDR3: TGTGCCAGCAGTCCCCACACCGGGGAGCTGTTTTTT.

V is TRBV2 and J is TRBJ2-2, with D unclear. Germline V gene sequence: CDR1 SNHLY, CDR2 FYNNEI. Trimming removed 8 bases from V and 1 base from J, with 8 bases in between. The CDR3 extends over 13 amino acids. In DNA form, the CDR3 reads TGTGCCAGCTTCGACGGGAACACCGGGGAGCTGTTTTTT. This sequence encodes CASFDGNTGELFF.

The rearrangement links TRBV7-9 to TRBJ1-6, with D possibly TRBD1 on 6 matching bases. The length of the CDR3 is 13 residues. The germline V and J ends were trimmed by 3 bases and 9 bases, with 9 bases remaining between them. CDR1 SEHNR and CDR2 FQNEAQ come from the germline V gene (reference sequence). The CDR3 protein is CASSLGAPSPLHF. CDR3 nucleotide sequence: TGTGCCAGCAGCTTGGGGGCCCCTTCACCCCTCCACTTT.

The CDR3 sequence is CASSYSMDWQSSYEQYF. The CDR3 nucleotides read TGTGCCAGCAGTTACTCGATGGATTGGCAGTCATCCTACGAGCAGTACTTC. The chain carries TRBV6-5 and TRBJ2-7, with D unresolved. V lost 0 bases and J 1 base, leaving 16 bases between the germline ends. The CDR3 runs to 17 residues. Per germline, CDR1 MNHEY and CDR2 SVGAGI.

This clonotype came up a few times. The chain couples TRBV14 to TRBJ2-7; unclear D gene. The germline V gene has CDR1 SGHDN and CDR2 FVKESK. This CDR3 contains 13 residues. Trimming removed 4 bases from V and 2 bases from J, with 9 bases in between. The CDR3 protein is CASSPKQPYEQYF. The CDR3, as DNA: TGTGCCAGCAGCCCTAAGCAGCCCTACGAGCAGTACTTC.

V and J are TRBV6-5 and TRBJ1-2, with D perhaps TRBD1 (5 bases). Germline CDR1 is MNHEY and CDR2 is SVGAGI. V lost 0 bases, J lost 5 bases, and 16 bases lay in between. The CDR3 covers 16 residues. DNA for the CDR3: TGTGCCAGCAGTTACTCGACGCCAGGGAGATCGTATGGCTACACCTTC. Protein product: CASSYSTPGRSYGYTF.

The chain combines TRBV4-1 with TRBJ1-2; 9 bases fit TRBD1. The CDR3 covers 15 residues. Germline V gene lookup returns CDR1 MGHRA and CDR2 YSYEKL. The V and J ends lost 0 bases and 4 bases, in that order; junction bases with no gene match: 3. CDR3 region: CASSQDLGQGYGYTF. The DNA of the CDR3 is TGCGCCAGCAGCCAAGATTTGGGACAGGGCTATGGCTACACCTTC.

The chain combines TRBV27 with TRBJ2-4; no definite D call. Per germline, CDR1 MNHEY and CDR2 SMNVEV (reference sequence). Trimming left V 3 bases short and J 8 bases short, with 5 bases between. This CDR3 has 11 amino acids. DNA of the CDR3: TGTGCCAGCAGTTTCCAAGACATTCAGTACTTC. Its translation is CASSFQDIQYF.

The chain combines TRBV20-1 with TRBJ1-2; 7 bases agree with TRBD1. This CDR3 spans 14 amino acids. V lost 5 bases to trimming and J lost 4 bases; unmatched junction nucleotides: 10. Per the germline V gene, CDR1 is DFQATT and CDR2 is SNEGSKA (reference sequence). The CDR3: CSAGTGTDPYGYTF. The CDR3 nucleotides read TGCAGTGCTGGTACCGGGACAGACCCCTATGGCTACACCTTC.

The V call is TRBV12-3 or TRBV12-4, the J call TRBJ1-1; D is unresolved. V lost 3 bases to trimming and J lost 1 base, with 6 bases between them. The CDR3 covers 13 residues. CDR3 protein: CASSFTQNTEAFF. The CDR3 DNA reads as TGTGCCAGCAGTTTTACCCAGAACACTGAAGCTTTCTTT.

Written as DNA, the CDR3 is TGCGCCAGCAGCCAGTCCCCTAGCGGGGTCTACGAGCAGTACTTC. It encodes CASSQSPSGVYEQYF. The chain carries TRBV4-3 and TRBJ2-7; 9 nucleotides align to TRBD2. Germline V gives CDR1 LGHNA, CDR2 YSLEER. This CDR3 has 15 residues. The trim removed 3 bases at V and 3 bases at J, leaving 6 bases unmatched.

This clonotype was seen more than once but under ten times. The V call is TRBV27, the J call TRBJ1-5; D is unresolved. In germline, CDR1 is MNHEY, CDR2 SMNVEV (reference sequence). The CDR3 totals 12 residues. Trimming took 8 bases from V and 2 from J, leaving 7 bases between them. CDR3 sequence (DNA): TGTGCCAGCTCCCAGGGCAATCAGCCCCAGCATTTT. Its protein is CASSQGNQPQHF.

The chain carries TRBV5-1 and TRBJ1-1, with TRBD1 as a possible D gene (5 bases). Trimming cost V 0 bases and J 6 bases, with 12 bases left between them. There are 14 residues in the CDR3. Germline V gene data show CDR1 as SGHRS and CDR2 as YFSETQ. As DNA, the CDR3 is TGCGCCAGCAGCTTGGCCCCCAGGGACCCTGAAGCTTTCTTT. Residues: CASSLAPRDPEAFF.

This clonotype was seen once. The chain recombines TRBV20-1 with TRBJ2-7, with D perhaps matching TRBD2 (7 bases). Trimming pared 0 bases from V and 4 bases from J, leaving 13 bases between. Germline values: CDR1 DFQATT, CDR2 SNEGSKA (reference sequence). This CDR3 has 14 residues. This chain's CDR3 is CSARERGPGYEQYF. CDR3 DNA sequence: TGCAGTGCTAGAGAGCGGGGGCCAGGGTACGAGCAGTACTTC.

This clonotype was recorded only once. The genes are TRBV28 and TRBJ1-1, with D perhaps TRBD1 (5 bases). The length of the CDR3 is 13 residues. V lost 6 bases and J 3 bases, leaving 11 bases between the germline ends. Germline values: CDR1 MDHEN, CDR2 SYDVKM. CDR3 DNA sequence: TGTGCCAGCAGCCAGGGTGCGGACACTGAAGCTTTCTTT. Its translation is CASSQGADTEAFF.